A single sample gave rise to the 20 T cell receptor beta chains below, sequenced in a study of shared clonotypes between healthy human individuals (dated by TCRdb to about 2020). The protocol used for the library was the immunoSEQ multiplex PCR assay. The table was pulled from immuneACCESS by TCRdb, which kept in-frame rearrangements only. Such tables lose some clones; where checked, under half of the loss comes from unresolved V genes, and the rest has no known cause. This sample is represented by roughly 650,000 clones; about 97% of them were singletons. 0.057% of the sample is in the top ten clones. Sequencing used naive CD4+ T cells sorted from blood. This specimen's cell subset or site label, interpreted: CD45RA+ positively selected. The receptors here all came from a woman between 25 and 40 years old in good health.

V usage is TRBV11-3 and J usage is TRBJ2-3; TRBD1 matches 8 bases. CDR1 and CDR2 (germline): SGHNT, YENEEA. The CDR3 is made up of 14 amino acids. The V segment lost 5 bases and the J segment 3 bases; nucleotides outside the gene matches: 4. The CDR3 bases are TGTGCCAGCAGCCAGGGGGCGGCAACAGATACGCAGTATTTT. This gives the protein CASSQGAATDTQYF.

The chain carries TRBV11-2 and TRBJ2-5, with TRBD1 matching over 11 bases. CDR1 SGHAT and CDR2 FQNNGV come from the germline V gene. This CDR3 has 18 amino acids. The junction had 12 bases not matched to a gene; V was cut back by 1 base and J by 5 bases. The CDR3 nucleotides read TGTGCCAGCAGCTTAGGTCCTCCGGGACAGGGGGTCTTGGAGACCCAGTACTTC. Translated, it gives CASSLGPPGQGVLETQYF.

V and J are TRBV28 and TRBJ2-1, with 10 bases identical to TRBD2. V lost 5 bases to trimming and J lost 7 bases; unmatched junction nucleotides: 14. Germline V gene lookup returns CDR1 MDHEN and CDR2 SYDVKM. This CDR3 is 17 amino acids long. This CDR3 is CASSLEASGRFWNEQFF. CDR3 nucleotide sequence: TGTGCCAGCAGTCTAGAGGCTAGCGGGAGATTTTGGAATGAGCAGTTCTTC.

The chain combines TRBV2 with TRBJ2-3; D is ambiguous. The CDR3 is 14 amino acids. Germline V gene data show CDR1 as SNHLY and CDR2 as FYNNEI. V lost 2 bases and J lost 2, with 8 bases in between. DNA for the CDR3: TGTGCCAGCAGTGAAAGTCTAGTCACAGATACGCAGTATTTT. It encodes CASSESLVTDTQYF.

Concerning this clone: Other DNA sequences in this specimen translate into the identical CDR3. This chain joins TRBV7-9 and TRBJ2-7, with D unclear. Germline loops: CDR1 SEHNR, CDR2 FQNEAQ (reference sequence). Trimming pared 2 bases from V and 4 bases from J, leaving 9 bases between. CDR3 size: 13 residues. As DNA, the CDR3 is TGTGCCAGCAGCTTACTAGGCGGATACGAGCAGTACTTC. This gives the protein CASSLLGGYEQYF.

The chain joins TRBV11-2 to TRBJ2-3, with TRBD2 matching 12 bases. Trimming at V came to 1 base and at J to 2 bases, leaving 4 bases not matched to a gene. The CDR3 loop spans 17 amino acids. Germline assignment: CDR1 SGHAT and CDR2 FQNNGV. DNA of the CDR3: TGTGCCAGCAGCTTAGGGACTAGCGGGACTCTCACAGATACGCAGTATTTT. Protein: CASSLGTSGTLTDTQYF.

This clone was detected only once. The CDR3 loop is CASSLDGAAGAPYNEQFF. CDR3 nucleotide sequence: TGTGCCAGCAGCTTAGATGGGGCAGCGGGAGCTCCCTACAATGAGCAGTTCTTC. This chain uses TRBV11-3 with TRBJ2-1; TRBD2 agrees at 8 bases. The V and J ends lost 0 bases and 2 bases, in that order; junction bases with no gene match: 9. Germline CDR1 reads SGHNT; CDR2 reads YENEEA. CDR3 length equals 18 residues.

V gene TRBV15 combines with J gene TRBJ2-2; D is perhaps TRBD2 (5 bases). The germline gives CDR1 LNHNV, CDR2 YYDKDF (reference sequence). The CDR3 consists of 16 residues. Deletions cut 1 base from V and 1 base from J, with 10 bases between. CDR3 bases: TGTGCCACCAGCAGAGCACAACGGGGGAACACCGGGGAGCTGTTTTTT. Residues: CATSRAQRGNTGELFF. Filled out from reference TRBV15 and TRBJ2-2, the complete variable domain reads DAMVIQNPRYQVTQFGKPVTLSCSQTLNHNVMYWYQQKSSQAPKLLFHYYDKDFNNEADTPDNFQSRRPNTSFCFLDIRSPGLGDTAMYLCATSRAQRGNTGELFFGEGSRLTVL.

This clone was counted between two and nine times. CDR3 bases: TGTGCCAGCTCCGACCTTAGCAATCAGCCCCAGCATTTT. This gives the protein CASSDLSNQPQHF. The chain is built from TRBV2 and TRBJ1-5; no firm D call. This CDR3 comprises 13 residues. Trimming cost V 8 bases and J 0 bases, with 8 bases left between them. Germline CDR1 SNHLY, CDR2 FYNNEI.

The CDR3 region is CAMRRGEIWEKLFF. DNA for the CDR3: TGTGCCATGAGGCGAGGGGAGATCTGGGAAAAACTGTTTTTT. The chain links TRBV19 to TRBJ1-4, with D perhaps matching TRBD1 (5 bases). This CDR3 has 14 residues. Germline V gene lookup returns CDR1 LNHDA and CDR2 SQIVND (reference sequence). V was shortened by 10 bases and J by 8 bases, with 20 bases between the two germline ends.

Concerning this clone itself: Within the sample, other DNA sequences also encode this same CDR3. CDR3 sequence reads: CASSPTGNYGYTF. The CDR3 DNA reads as TGTGCCAGCTCACCCACAGGCAACTATGGCTACACCTTC. The chain joins TRBV18 to TRBJ1-2; weak D call: TRBD1 (5 bases). The CDR3 consists of 13 residues. V was cut by 3 bases and J by 2 bases, with 7 bases left in between. Germline V gene lookup returns CDR1 KGHSH and CDR2 LQKENI. The full variable domain, with the rest looked up from reference TRBV18 and TRBJ1-2, is NAGVMQNPRHLVRRRGQEARLRCSPMKGHSHVYWYRQLPEEGLKFMVYLQKENIIDESGMPKERFSAEFPKEGPSILRIQQVVRGDSAAYFCASSPTGNYGYTFGSGTRLTVV.

The chain has TRBV11-2 and TRBJ2-7; the D is unclear. V lost 0 bases and J lost 2, with 5 bases in between. CDR3 length equals 13 residues. Germline V lookup: CDR1 SGHAT, CDR2 FQNNGV. The CDR3 sequence: CASSLETPYEQYF. The CDR3 region has the DNA TGTGCCAGCAGCTTAGAAACCCCCTACGAGCAGTACTTC.

J is TRBJ2-1 and V is TRBV5-1, with D tentatively TRBD2 (6 bases). The V gene lost 0 bases and the J gene lost 0 bases, with 16 bases spanning the gap. Germline CDR1 is SGHRS and CDR2 is YFSETQ. The CDR3 has 18 residues. The CDR3 loop reads CASSLAYGTTSSYNEQFF. The CDR3 DNA reads as TGCGCCAGCAGCTTGGCCTACGGGACGACTAGCTCCTACAATGAGCAGTTCTTC.

A single count supports this clone. This CDR3 reads CASSFTEGPYEQYF. The DNA for the CDR3 is TGTGCCAGCAGTTTCACCGAGGGACCCTACGAGCAGTACTTC. The genes are TRBV27 and TRBJ2-7, with D possibly called TRBD1 or TRBD2 (5 bases each). CDR1 is MNHEY and CDR2 is SMNVEV in the germline V gene (reference sequence). V was cut by 3 bases and J by 2 bases, with 11 bases left in between. The CDR3 is made up of 14 amino acids.

This chain connects TRBV29-1 to TRBJ2-3; D not resolved. Trimming removed 2 bases at V and 1 base at J, with 13 bases between. Germline V CDR1 and CDR2: SQVTM, ANQGSEA. This CDR3 region has 15 residues. CDR3 nucleotide sequence: TGCAGCGTTGAAATGTCGAGCCGGGGCACAGATACGCAGTATTTT. This sequence encodes CSVEMSSRGTDTQYF.

CDR3 nucleotides: TGTGCCAGCAGCTACAGGGGAAGGGGCGGGGAGCTGTTTTTT. Translated, it gives CASSYRGRGGELFF. V usage is TRBV7-2 and J usage is TRBJ2-2, with 7 bases that match TRBD1. The ends lost 4 bases at V and 7 bases at J; junction bases unmatched: 6. CDR3 size: 14 residues. From germline, CDR1 is SGHTA and CDR2 FQGNSA. Looking up the rest from reference TRBV7-2 and TRBJ2-2 gives the full variable domain: GAGVSQSPSNKVTEKGKDVELRCDPISGHTALYWYRQSLGQGLEFLIYFQGNSAPDKSGLPSDRFSAERTGGSVSTLTIQRTQQEDSAVYLCASSYRGRGGELFFGEGSRLTVL.

The gene calls are TRBV23-1 and TRBJ2-2; 7 nucleotides match TRBD2. TRBV23-1 is classed as an ORF, of uncertain function. This CDR3 is 16 amino acids long. Germline trimming cut 0 bases from V and 8 bases from J; bases unmatched to any gene: 9. The CDR3 sequence is CASSQSVLAAVGELFF. CDR3 DNA: TGCGCCAGCAGTCAATCTGTTCTAGCGGCTGTAGGGGAGCTGTTTTTT.

A few counts support this clone. Other DNA sequences of this sample code for an identical CDR3. The chain couples TRBV19 to TRBJ1-1, with 7 bases fitting TRBD1. The CDR3 has 14 amino acids. CDR1 is LNHDA, CDR2 SQIVND, per germline (reference sequence). Trimming removed 3 bases from V and 1 base from J; junction bases left unmatched: 2. DNA for the CDR3: TGTGCCAGTAGTATCGGGACAGCGAACACTGAAGCTTTCTTT. Translated: CASSIGTANTEAFF.

Turning to this clone: Other DNA sequences in this sample translate to the same CDR3. The genes are TRBV5-4 and TRBJ2-7, with D possibly being TRBD1 (6 bases). The ends were cut back, 0 bases at V and 2 bases at J, with 9 bases in the middle. This CDR3 has 14 amino acids. The germline CDR1 and CDR2 sequences are SGHNT and YYREEE (reference sequence). CDR3 sequence (DNA): TGTGCCAGCAGCTTGGGACAGGAGACCTACGAGCAGTACTTC. Translating gives CASSLGQETYEQYF.

The genes are TRBV7-7 and TRBJ1-4; 7 nucleotides agree with TRBD1. With V trimmed by 4 bases and J by 3 bases, 5 bases remained unmatched. Germline CDR1 SSHAT, CDR2 FNYEAQ (reference sequence). The CDR3 is made up of 15 amino acids. DNA of the CDR3: TGTGCCAGCAGCTATCAGGGGGGCCCTAATGAAAAACTGTTTTTT. This translates into CASSYQGGPNEKLFF.